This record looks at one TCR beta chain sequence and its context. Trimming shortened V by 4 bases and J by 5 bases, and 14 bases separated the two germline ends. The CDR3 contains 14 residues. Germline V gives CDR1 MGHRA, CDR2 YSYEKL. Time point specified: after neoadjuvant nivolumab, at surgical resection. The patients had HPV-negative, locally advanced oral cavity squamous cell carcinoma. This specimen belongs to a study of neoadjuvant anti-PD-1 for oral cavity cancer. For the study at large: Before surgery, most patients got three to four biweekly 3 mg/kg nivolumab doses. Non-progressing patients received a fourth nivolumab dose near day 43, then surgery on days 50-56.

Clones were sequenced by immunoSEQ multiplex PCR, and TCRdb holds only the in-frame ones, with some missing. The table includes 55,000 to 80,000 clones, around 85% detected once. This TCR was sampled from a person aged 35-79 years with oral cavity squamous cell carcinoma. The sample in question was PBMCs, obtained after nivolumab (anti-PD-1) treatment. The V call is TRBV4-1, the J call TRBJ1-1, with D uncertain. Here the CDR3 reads CASSPTNPRTEAFF. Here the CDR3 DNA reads TGCGCCAGCAGCCCGACAAACCCACGGACTGAAGCTTTCTTT.